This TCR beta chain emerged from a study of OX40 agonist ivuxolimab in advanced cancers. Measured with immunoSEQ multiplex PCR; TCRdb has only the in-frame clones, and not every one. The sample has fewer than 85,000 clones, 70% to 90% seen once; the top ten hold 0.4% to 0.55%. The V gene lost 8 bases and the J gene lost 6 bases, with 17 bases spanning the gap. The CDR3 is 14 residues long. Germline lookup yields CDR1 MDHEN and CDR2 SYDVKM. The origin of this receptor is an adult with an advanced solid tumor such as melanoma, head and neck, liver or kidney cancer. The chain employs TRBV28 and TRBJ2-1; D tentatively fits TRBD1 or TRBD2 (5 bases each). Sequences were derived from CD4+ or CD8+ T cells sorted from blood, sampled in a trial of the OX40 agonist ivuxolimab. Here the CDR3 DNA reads TGTGCCAGCCTAACAGCCCGGGGCTCCAATGAGCAGTTCTTC. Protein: CASLTARGSNEQFF.